These 25 T cell receptor beta chains share one sample of origin, sequenced in a study of TIL therapy for anti-PD-1-resistant metastatic lung cancer. Time point of the sample: pre-treatment sample, taken before nivolumab and TIL therapy. The tumor samples were excised metastases, mostly pleural nodules or supraclavicular lymph nodes. Sequencing used immunoSEQ v3. TCRdb keeps only in-frame clones here, not all; method: immunoSEQ multiplex PCR. The data hold 10,000 to 12,000 clones, with 55% to 60% observed a single time. This sample comprised tumor tissue, obtained at baseline. The receptors here all came from a person aged 25 to 80 with non-small cell lung cancer.

The table lists this clone with a few counts. V and J are TRBV6-6 and TRBJ1-2, with TRBD1 matching 10 bases. The CDR3 sequence is 15 residues long. V shed 6 bases, J shed 1 base, and the junction held 5 bases outside the gene matches. Germline V lookup: CDR1 MNHNY, CDR2 SVGAGI (reference sequence). The CDR3 loop reads CASRETGGVNYGYTF. CDR3 sequence (DNA): TGTGCCAGCAGGGAGACAGGGGGCGTTAACTATGGCTACACCTTC.

The rearrangement joins TRBV15 to TRBJ2-1, with unresolved D. V was cut by 0 bases and J by 4 bases, with 10 bases left in between. This CDR3 has 15 residues. Germline V lookup: CDR1 LNHNV, CDR2 YYDKDF (reference sequence). CDR3: CATSRDSTPYNEQFF. CDR3 nucleotides: TGTGCCACCAGCAGAGACTCCACCCCGTACAATGAGCAGTTCTTC.

In its sample, this clone is medium-sized. The J gene is TRBJ2-7, the V gene TRBV29-1; no reliable D call. V shed 4 bases and J shed 2 bases, with 9 bases lying between them. The germline V gene encodes CDR1 SQVTM and CDR2 ANQGSEA. The CDR3 runs to 12 residues. CDR3 sequence: CSVGVNTYEQYF. CDR3 sequence (DNA): TGCAGCGTTGGGGTGAATACCTACGAGCAGTACTTC.

V gene TRBV18 combines with J gene TRBJ1-6; unclear D gene. V lost 1 base and J lost 9, with 19 bases in between. Germline CDR1 reads KGHSH; CDR2 reads LQKENI. The CDR3 is made up of 17 amino acids. CDR3 DNA sequence: TGTGCCAGCTCACCACTAGGGAGCGGAAGGGCTAGTTCACCCCTCCACTTT. Translation gives CASSPLGSGRASSPLHF.

This clone is medium-sized (0.01 to 0.1%) in the sample. V is TRBV5-1 and J is TRBJ1-3, with TRBD1 as a possible D gene (6 bases). The CDR3 has 13 amino acids. V lost 3 bases, J lost 3 bases, and 7 bases lay in between. The germline V gene has CDR1 SGHRS and CDR2 YFSETQ. The CDR3 loop reads CASSWTVGNTIYF. The CDR3 coding sequence is TGCGCCAGCAGCTGGACAGTTGGAAACACCATATATTTT.

The chain links TRBV7-2 to TRBJ2-7; D may match TRBD1 or TRBD2 (6 bases each). Per the germline V gene, CDR1 is SGHTA and CDR2 is FQGNSA. The CDR3 runs to 16 residues. V dropped 0 bases and J dropped 2 bases, with 14 bases sitting between them. The CDR3 spells CASSLAPGAGAYEQYF. CDR3 DNA sequence: TGTGCCAGCAGCTTAGCGCCGGGGGCCGGAGCCTACGAGCAGTACTTC.

By proportion, this clone is medium-sized. The V call is TRBV27, the J call TRBJ2-3; 9 positions agree with TRBD2. Germline CDR1 and CDR2: MNHEY and SMNVEV (reference sequence). After removal of 4 bases from V and 3 bases from J, the junction contained 5 bases not matched to a gene. The CDR3 covers 15 residues. CDR3 nucleotides: TGTGCCAGCAGTTCGGCTAGCGGGGAGACAGATACGCAGTATTTT. This encodes CASSSASGETDTQYF.

This sequence joins TRBV7-9 and TRBJ1-1; 9 bases align to TRBD1. The CDR3 length is 14 residues. V shed 1 base, J shed 8 bases, and the junction held 5 bases outside the gene matches. Germline loops: CDR1 SEHNR, CDR2 FQNEAQ (reference sequence). The CDR3 here is CASSLVEGQGEAFF. CDR3 DNA sequence: TGTGCCAGCAGCTTAGTAGAAGGACAGGGGGAAGCTTTCTTT. The entire variable domain, with the rest obtained from reference TRBV7-9 and TRBJ1-1, is as follows: DTGVSQNPRHKITKRGQNVTFRCDPISEHNRLYWYRQTLGQGPEFLTYFQNEAQLEKSRLLSDRFSAERPKGSFSTLEIQRTEQGDSAMYLCASSLVEGQGEAFFGQGTRLTVV.

The CDR3 DNA follows: TGTGCCATCAGTGAGTCGGAAGATCAGCCCCAGCATTTT. Translation: CAISESEDQPQHF. V usage is TRBV10-3 and J usage is TRBJ1-5; D ambiguous. The V and J ends lost 0 bases and 5 bases respectively, with 5 bases between them. Germline V lookup: CDR1 ENHRY, CDR2 SYGVKD. This CDR3 contains 13 residues.

The CDR3 DNA follows: TGTGCCAGCAGGACAGGGAGGGGTAATGAAAAACTGTTTTTT. This gives the protein CASRTGRGNEKLFF. The chain has TRBV6-1 and TRBJ1-4, with TRBD1 matching 7 bases. Germline lookup yields CDR1 MNHNS and CDR2 SASEGT. The CDR3 consists of 14 residues. Germline trimming cut 6 bases from V and 4 bases from J; bases unmatched to any gene: 5.

The chain links TRBV15 to TRBJ2-2; tentative D call: TRBD2 (5 bases). The germline gives CDR1 LNHNV, CDR2 YYDKDF (reference sequence). This CDR3 comprises 16 residues. Trimming shortened V by 0 bases and J by 5 bases, and 13 bases separated the two germline ends. The CDR3 sequence is CATSRERGSGTGELFF. CDR3 nucleotide sequence: TGTGCCACCAGCAGAGAAAGAGGGAGCGGAACCGGGGAGCTGTTTTTT.

The chain combines TRBV6-1 with TRBJ2-5; TRBD2 agrees at 10 bases. Per germline, CDR1 MNHNS and CDR2 SASEGT. The junction had 4 bases not matched to a gene; V was cut back by 5 bases and J by 1 base. The CDR3 consists of 15 residues. The CDR3 sequence: CASSRLAGFQETQYF. The CDR3 nucleotides are TGTGCCAGCAGTCGACTAGCGGGTTTCCAAGAGACCCAGTACTTC.

CDR3 amino acids: CASSRAGGKYYEQYF. The CDR3 region has the DNA TGTGCCAGCAGCCGTGCGGGCGGAAAGTACTACGAGCAGTACTTC. The chain couples TRBV13 to TRBJ2-7; a possible D gene is TRBD2 (5 bases). From germline, CDR1 is PRHDT and CDR2 FYEKMQ (reference sequence). The CDR3 covers 15 residues. Trimming cost V 5 bases and J 3 bases, with 17 bases left between them.

Concerning this clone itself: One junction end does not reproduce the germline sequence, and a read error may be involved. Other DNA sequences in the sample encode the same CDR3. DNA of the CDR3: TGTGCCAGCAGTGCAATGTCTTCTGGGGCCAATGTCCTGACTTTC. Amino acids: CASSAMSSGANVLTF. The genes are TRBV6-5 and TRBJ2-6; possibly TRBD1 for D (5 bases). The germline V gene encodes CDR1 MNHEY and CDR2 SVGAGI. The CDR3 is made up of 15 amino acids.

The CDR3 loop is CASSQVGANTGELFF. DNA for the CDR3: TGCGCCAGCAGCCAAGTAGGGGCGAACACCGGGGAGCTGTTTTTT. The chain links TRBV4-1 to TRBJ2-2; perhaps TRBD1 as D (5 bases). With 1 base removed from V and 0 bases from J, the gap between germline ends came to 6 bases. Germline CDR1 and CDR2: MGHRA and YSYEKL. The CDR3 sequence is 15 residues long.

The genes are TRBV5-5 and TRBJ1-5, with a weak D call TRBD1 (5 bases). Germline V lookup: CDR1 SGHKS, CDR2 YYEKEE (reference sequence). Trimming pared 0 bases from V and 4 bases from J, leaving 20 bases between. The CDR3 is 18 amino acids. Here the CDR3 reads CASSLAEGQLSPNQPQHF. In DNA form, the CDR3 reads TGTGCCAGCAGCTTGGCCGAGGGGCAGCTATCTCCTAATCAGCCCCAGCATTTT.

This clone appeared once. The chain uses TRBV11-2 and TRBJ2-7; 8 positions agree with TRBD1. The ends lost 0 bases at V and 6 bases at J; junction bases unmatched: 13. Germline V gene sequence: CDR1 SGHAT, CDR2 FQNNGV. This CDR3 is 17 amino acids long. This CDR3 reads CASSLDRANTGGLEQYF. CDR3 DNA: TGTGCCAGCAGCTTAGACCGCGCGAACACAGGGGGGCTCGAGCAGTACTTC. Supplemented by reference TRBV11-2 and TRBJ2-7, the full variable domain reads EAGVAQSPRYKIIEKRQSVAFWCNPISGHATLYWYQQILGQGPKLLIQFQNNGVVDDSQLPKDRFSAERLKGVDSTLKIQPAKLEDSAVYLCASSLDRANTGGLEQYFGPGTRLTVT.

This clone was counted only a few times. Other DNA sequences in this sample translate to the same CDR3. In nucleotides, the CDR3 is TGCGCCAGCAGCTTGGAAGTTGGAACTGAAGCTTTCTTT. This gives the protein CASSLEVGTEAFF. This chain joins TRBV5-1 and TRBJ1-1; D is uncertain. Germline CDR1 and CDR2: SGHRS and YFSETQ. The CDR3 length is 13 residues. V gave up 0 bases and J gave up 5 bases, with 8 bases separating them. The whole variable domain, filled in from reference TRBV5-1 and TRBJ1-1, reads KAGVTQTPRYLIKTRGQQVTLSCSPISGHRSVSWYQQTPGQGLQFLFEYFSETQRNKGNFPGRFSGRQFSNSRSEMNVSTLELGDSALYLCASSLEVGTEAFFGQGTRLTVV.

This clone was picked up a small number of times. The chain joins TRBV19 to TRBJ2-7; no definite D call. Germline values: CDR1 LNHDA, CDR2 SQIVND (reference sequence). The CDR3 spans 14 residues. Trimming pared 1 base from V and 3 bases from J, leaving 10 bases between. The CDR3 loop reads CASSIVLDHYEQYF. For the CDR3, the DNA is TGTGCCAGTAGTATAGTCCTGGACCACTACGAGCAGTACTTC.

The rearrangement uses TRBV27 and TRBJ1-1; TRBD1 is a possible D gene (5 bases). V was cut by 3 bases and J by 4 bases, with 12 bases left in between. Germline V gene data show CDR1 as MNHEY and CDR2 as SMNVEV (reference sequence). The CDR3 consists of 14 residues. The CDR3 sequence is CASSFGAWSTEAFF. In nucleotides, the CDR3 is TGTGCCAGCAGTTTCGGGGCGTGGAGCACTGAAGCTTTCTTT.

This chain links TRBV5-1 with TRBJ2-5; 8 nucleotides align to TRBD1. The CDR3 has 15 amino acids. V was pared by 4 bases and J by 1 base, with 6 bases of the junction left unmatched. CDR1 and CDR2 (germline): SGHRS, YFSETQ. The CDR3 loop reads CASSTTGGAQETQYF. CDR3 nucleotides: TGCGCCAGCAGCACCACAGGGGGAGCCCAAGAGACCCAGTACTTC.

By proportion, this clone is medium-sized. This sequence joins TRBV28 and TRBJ2-7, with D hard to call. Trimming cost V 4 bases and J 3 bases, with 13 bases left between them. There are 14 residues in the CDR3. Germline loops: CDR1 MDHEN, CDR2 SYDVKM. CDR3 in amino acids: CASSSIDKLYEQYF. CDR3 sequence (DNA): TGTGCCAGCAGTTCTATAGACAAACTCTACGAGCAGTACTTC.

V is TRBV27 and J is TRBJ2-2; TRBD1 agrees at 10 bases. This CDR3 comprises 14 residues. The V gene's germline CDR1 is MNHEY and CDR2 SMNVEV (reference sequence). V dropped 6 bases and J dropped 4; count of bases not matched to a gene: 2. CDR3 DNA: TGTGCCAGCAGCCGGGACAGGGGCACCGGGGAGCTGTTTTTT. Translation: CASSRDRGTGELFF.

CDR3 sequence reads: CAWSLVGGGNEQFF. DNA of the CDR3: TGTGCCTGGAGTCTCGTTGGTGGGGGGAATGAGCAGTTCTTC. This chain uses TRBV30 with TRBJ2-1, with D possibly TRBD2 on 6 matching bases. Germline V CDR1 and CDR2: GTSNPN, SVGIG (reference sequence). The ends were cut back, 2 bases at V and 7 bases at J, with 15 bases in the middle. The CDR3 sequence is 14 residues long.

This clone was observed a single time. This chain joins TRBV1 and TRBJ1-3. TRBJ2-2 explains the end of the DNA better; the J call may be wrong. TRBV1 is described as a pseudogene. The CDR3 is made up of 15 amino acids. CDR3 sequence: CTSRPREAGPGELFF. The CDR3 DNA is TGCACCAGCAGACCTCGAGAGGCGGGTCCCGGGGAGCTGTTTTTT.